This entry concerns a single TCR beta chain. This specimen comes from a study of T-cell memory formation after mild COVID-19. Study information: Among the donors, TCR clusters were largely specific to each donor.

Barcoded TCR alpha and TCR beta cDNA libraries with UMIs came from 5'RACE using constant-segment primers. TCRdb re-called the 5' RACE reads through MiXCR, storing one row per CDR3 protein. The sample has about 140,000 distinct CDR3 sequences; 19% are singletons. J gave up 0 bases and V 1 base, and 7 bases lay outside the gene matches. The CDR3 has 17 amino acids. CDR1 and CDR2 (germline): SGHTA, FQGNSA. The origin of this receptor is an adult woman who had mild COVID-19 (a few samples of this study predate the infection). Cell type and time point are not known. The sequenced material came from PBMCs or a T cell subset sorted from them (not recorded which). The chain links TRBV7-2 to TRBJ2-3; 7 bases fit TRBD2. The CDR3 is CASSLVSGATSTDTQYF. CDR3 coding DNA: TGTGCCAGCAGCTTAGTCAGCGGGGCAACTAGCACAGATACGCAGTATTTT.